The 3 T cell receptor beta chains in this list originate from one sample, sequenced in a study of blood T cell repertoires in COVID-19 (dated by TCRdb to the early 2020s). Libraries were made using the immunoSEQ multiplex PCR assay. In its TCRdb copy, this immuneACCESS table keeps in-frame sequences only and misses some clones. Where compared with another copy, unresolved V genes explain less than half of these, and the others have no known cause. This sample comprises roughly 290,000 clones, 75% to 90% of them detected only once. About 1.7% of the sample belongs to the ten largest clones. Sequencing used PBMCs or T cells enriched from blood (not recorded which). Source of these receptors: a woman aged 40 to 55 who had recovered from COVID-19.

The V call is TRBV19, the J call TRBJ1-2; 8 bases are shared with TRBD1. Germline V gene lookup returns CDR1 LNHDA and CDR2 SQIVND (reference sequence). The V gene end was trimmed by 8 bases and the J gene end by 3 bases; junction bases not matched to a gene: 2. The CDR3 runs 12 residues. The CDR3 sequence is CASQTGDYGYTF. CDR3 in DNA: TGTGCCAGTCAGACAGGGGACTATGGCTACACCTTC.

DNA of the CDR3: TGTGCCAGCACCATTACAGGGGACTCTGGAAACACCATATATTTT. Encoded protein: CASTITGDSGNTIYF. The chain carries TRBV25-1 and TRBJ1-3, with 7 bases aligning to TRBD1. V lost 7 bases to trimming and J lost 0 bases; unmatched junction nucleotides: 6. This CDR3 is 15 amino acids long. CDR1 and CDR2 (germline): MGHDK, SYGVNS.

This clone is a singleton in its sample. The chain recombines TRBV6-7 with TRBJ1-3; D ambiguous. TRBV6-7 is reported as an ORF; its role is uncertain. This CDR3 comprises 11 residues. With 5 bases removed from V and 4 bases from J, the gap between germline ends came to 3 bases. The CDR3 sequence: CASSVGNTIYF. DNA of the CDR3: TGTGCCAGCAGTGTAGGAAACACCATATATTTT.